This T cell receptor (beta chain) was captured by sequencing in a study of cytomegalovirus exposure and HLA in healthy donors. Overall study results and limits: Within an earlier analysis, most TCR beta V segments proved productive either about 87% or about 30% of the time. Follow-up analysis found HLA locus-dependent TCR association rates, highest for DRB1 and lowest for HLA-C.

CDR1 is MDHEN, CDR2 SYDVKM, per germline. V was trimmed by 3 bases and J by 4 bases, leaving 10 bases between them. The CDR3 spans 14 residues. Worth noting for this clone: Its antigen is currently unknown.

The PCR was carried out with 60 Vbeta primers and 13 Jbeta primers. Assay used: immunoSEQ multiplex PCR; TCRdb lists only in-frame clones, some missing. The data show some 170,000 clones, more than 65% seen once. Sequencing was done on a sample of PBMCs. The sequence came from a man younger than 35 in good health and CMV-seropositive. The chain links TRBV28 to TRBJ1-5, with D maybe TRBD1 (5 bases). The CDR3 here is CASSFLQENQPQHF. The CDR3 DNA sequence: TGTGCCAGCAGTTTTTTACAGGAAAATCAGCCCCAGCATTTT. Looking up the rest from reference TRBV28 and TRBJ1-5 gives the full variable domain: DVKVTQSSRYLVKRTGEKVFLECVQDMDHENMFWYRQDPGLGLRLIYFSYDVKMKEKGDIPEGYSVSREKKERFSLILESASTNQTSMYLCASSFLQENQPQHFGDGTRLSIL.